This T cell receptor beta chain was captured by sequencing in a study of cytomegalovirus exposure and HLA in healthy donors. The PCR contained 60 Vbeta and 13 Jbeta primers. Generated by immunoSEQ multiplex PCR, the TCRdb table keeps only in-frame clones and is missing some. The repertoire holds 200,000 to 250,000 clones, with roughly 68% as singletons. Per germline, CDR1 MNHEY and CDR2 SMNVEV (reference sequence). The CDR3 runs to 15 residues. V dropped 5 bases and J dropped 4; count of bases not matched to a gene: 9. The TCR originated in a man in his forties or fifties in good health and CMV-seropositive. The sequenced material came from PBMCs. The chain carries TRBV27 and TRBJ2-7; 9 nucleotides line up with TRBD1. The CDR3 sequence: CASSTIGTGYYEQYF. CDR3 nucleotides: TGTGCCAGCAGTACTATTGGGACAGGGTATTACGAGCAGTACTTC.